Presented here are 25 T cell receptor beta chains from one specimen sequenced in a study of blood T cell repertoires in COVID-19. Assay: immunoSEQ multiplex PCR; the TCRdb copy retains only in-frame clones and omits some. This table has 140,000 to 150,000 clones, 80% to 85% appearing once. Sequencing input: peripheral blood. The receptor set was obtained from a human donor in a cohort sampled during active COVID-19.

The chain recombines TRBV3-1 (or the pseudogene TRBV3-2) with TRBJ1-1; TRBD1 matches at 9 bases. Germline CDR1 and CDR2: LGHDT and YNNKEL (reference sequence). The CDR3 sequence is 15 residues long. The junction had 5 bases not matched to a gene; V was cut back by 3 bases and J by 3 bases. The DNA of the CDR3 is TGTGCCAGCAGCCAGAGGACAGGGGCGTACACTGAAGCTTTCTTT. Encoded protein: CASSQRTGAYTEAFF.

The chain has TRBV28 and TRBJ2-7; 13 nucleotides line up with TRBD2. Germline V gene data show CDR1 as MDHEN and CDR2 as SYDVKM. With 8 bases clipped from V and 7 bases from J, the junction kept 8 bases outside the gene matches. The CDR3 runs to 14 residues. CDR3 protein: CASVTSGRGWEQYF. CDR3 in DNA: TGTGCCAGCGTCACTAGCGGGAGGGGTTGGGAGCAGTACTTC. Supplemented by reference TRBV28 and TRBJ2-7, the full variable domain reads DVKVTQSSRYLVKRTGEKVFLECVQDMDHENMFWYRQDPGLGLRLIYFSYDVKMKEKGDIPEGYSVSREKKERFSLILESASTNQTSMYLCASVTSGRGWEQYFGPGTRLTVT.

This clone was counted a few times. This chain links TRBV6-5 with TRBJ1-5; a weak D match, TRBD1 (6 bases). Germline V lookup: CDR1 MNHEY, CDR2 SVGAGI. This CDR3 spans 15 amino acids. The ends were cut back, 7 bases at V and 4 bases at J, with 17 bases in the middle. DNA of the CDR3: TGTGCCAGCAAGAAACAGGGCGCATCAAATCAGCCCCAGCATTTT. This codes for CASKKQGASNQPQHF.

The V call is TRBV5-1, the J call TRBJ1-1; D possibly corresponds to TRBD1 (5 bases). This CDR3 spans 14 amino acids. CDR1 and CDR2 from the germline V gene are SGHRS and YFSETQ. Deletions cut 4 bases from V and 12 bases from J, with 22 bases between. The CDR3 here is CASSPGQPGGVTFF. CDR3 coding DNA: TGCGCCAGCAGCCCGGGCCAGCCCGGGGGGGTAACTTTCTTT.

In DNA form, the CDR3 reads TGTGCCAGCAGCACAGGGCCCACCGGGGAGCTGTTTTTT. Amino acids: CASSTGPTGELFF. The V and J genes are TRBV28 and TRBJ2-2, with D possibly matching TRBD1 (6 bases). The CDR3 has 13 amino acids. Trimming pared 6 bases from V and 4 bases from J, leaving 9 bases between. CDR1 and CDR2 from the germline V gene are MDHEN and SYDVKM.

The V gene is TRBV7-9, the J gene TRBJ2-3, with TRBD1 matching 8 bases. V was pared by 2 bases and J by 1 base, with 2 bases of the junction left unmatched. There are 15 residues in the CDR3. Germline loops: CDR1 SEHNR, CDR2 FQNEAQ (reference sequence). CDR3 protein: CASSLTGQGTDTQYF. CDR3 nucleotide sequence: TGTGCCAGCAGCTTAACGGGACAGGGCACAGATACGCAGTATTTT.

This clone was seen a handful of times. CDR3 sequence (DNA): TGTGCCTCGGGACTAGCGGGTCTTGAGGTCCCCTACGAGCAGTACTTC. It translates to CASGLAGLEVPYEQYF. The rearrangement joins TRBV10-3 to TRBJ2-7; 12 bases fit TRBD2. The CDR3 covers 16 residues. V lost 11 bases to trimming and J lost 2 bases; unmatched junction nucleotides: 13. Germline loops: CDR1 ENHRY, CDR2 SYGVKD.

The chain joins TRBV7-2 to TRBJ2-1; 10 bases are a match to TRBD2. The CDR3 sequence is 16 residues long. The J segment lost 10 bases and the V segment lost 1 base, leaving 10 bases of the junction unmatched. The germline CDR1 and CDR2 sequences are SGHTA and FQGNSA. The chain's CDR3 is CASSLVPSGSGPEQFF. CDR3 nucleotide sequence: TGTGCCAGCAGCTTAGTGCCTAGCGGGAGCGGACCCGAGCAGTTCTTC. Based on the CDR3 plus reference TRBV7-2 and TRBJ2-1, the full variable domain is GAGVSQSPSNKVTEKGKDVELRCDPISGHTALYWYRQSLGQGLEFLIYFQGNSAPDKSGLPSDRFSAERTGGSVSTLTIQRTQQEDSAVYLCASSLVPSGSGPEQFFGPGTRLTVL.

The rearrangement links TRBV11-2 to TRBJ2-7; 11 bases agree with TRBD1. This CDR3 is built from 15 residues. The V segment lost 5 bases and the J segment 6 bases; nucleotides outside the gene matches: 9. The germline V gene has CDR1 SGHAT and CDR2 FQNNGV. Written as DNA, the CDR3 is TGTGCCAGCAGCCAATCACCGGGACAGGGGGTCGAGCAGTACTTC. It translates to CASSQSPGQGVEQYF.

This clone has just one count. The gene calls are TRBV6-2 or TRBV6-3 and TRBJ1-4, with 7 positions matching TRBD1. J gave up 5 bases and V 4 bases, and 4 bases lay outside the gene matches. Per germline, CDR1 MNHEY and CDR2 SVGEGT. The CDR3 consists of 14 residues. The CDR3 bases are TGTGCCAGCAGTTCGGGCAGGGGGAATGAAAAACTGTTTTTT. This codes for CASSSGRGNEKLFF.

The chain couples TRBV24-1 to TRBJ2-5; 10 bases map to TRBD2. Germline V gene data show CDR1 as KGHDR and CDR2 as SFDVKD. V shed 3 bases, J shed 1 base, and the junction held 7 bases outside the gene matches. The CDR3 runs to 17 residues. CDR3 DNA: TGTGCCACCAGTGATGCGCGGGGGACTAGCGCCCAAGAGACCCAGTACTTC. Translation: CATSDARGTSAQETQYF.

V is TRBV2 and J is TRBJ2-7, with 10 nucleotides matching TRBD2. Trimming at V came to 6 bases and at J to 1 base, leaving 0 bases not matched to a gene. This CDR3 has 13 amino acids. The V gene's germline CDR1 is SNHLY and CDR2 FYNNEI. This CDR3 reads CASRGLASYEQYF. CDR3 nucleotide sequence: TGTGCCAGCAGGGGACTAGCGTCCTACGAGCAGTACTTC.

V gene TRBV20-1 combines with J gene TRBJ2-7; 7 bases match TRBD1. V trimming: 3 bases; J trimming: 5 bases; junction bases outside the gene matches: 13. This CDR3 region has 15 residues. Germline CDR1 DFQATT, CDR2 SNEGSKA (reference sequence). The CDR3 here is CSASSTGAISHEQYF. CDR3 DNA: TGCAGTGCTAGTTCAACAGGGGCTATCTCTCACGAGCAGTACTTC.

The chain is built from TRBV6-5 and TRBJ2-3; TRBD2 might be the D (5 bases). CDR3 length: 14 residues. Germline-derived CDR1 and CDR2 are MNHEY and SVGAGI. The ends were cut back, 7 bases at V and 2 bases at J, with 13 bases in the middle. In DNA, the CDR3 is TGTGCCAGCACTCATAGCGAGATCACAGATACGCAGTATTTT. This translates into CASTHSEITDTQYF.

This clone was seen once. J is TRBJ2-7 and V is TRBV29-1; D perhaps matches TRBD2 (6 bases). The CDR3 consists of 11 residues. V shed 4 bases and J shed 4 bases, with 8 bases lying between them. The germline gives CDR1 SQVTM, CDR2 ANQGSEA. The CDR3 loop reads CSVVRGYEQYF. The CDR3 DNA reads as TGCAGCGTTGTTCGGGGGTACGAGCAGTACTTC.

The chain has TRBV9 and TRBJ2-2; D perhaps matches TRBD2 (7 bases). The CDR3 loop spans 17 amino acids. Deletions cut 0 bases from V and 2 bases from J, with 14 bases between. Germline lookup yields CDR1 SGDLS and CDR2 YYNGEE. CDR3 in DNA: TGTGCCAGCAGCGTAGGTCTCACGGGGGGCAACACCGGGGAGCTGTTTTTT. Residues: CASSVGLTGGNTGELFF.

The rearrangement links TRBV10-3 to TRBJ2-7; 9 bases match TRBD1. Trimming cost V 11 bases and J 4 bases; bases outside gene matches: 9. This CDR3 is built from 13 residues. Germline CDR1 and CDR2: ENHRY and SYGVKD. This CDR3 reads CASSGQGAYEQYF. In DNA form, the CDR3 reads TGTGCCTCCTCGGGACAGGGTGCGTACGAGCAGTACTTC.

V is TRBV7-2 and J is TRBJ2-5; D gene ambiguous. V was shortened by 6 bases and J by 3 bases, with 8 bases between the two germline ends. There are 12 residues in the CDR3. Germline V gene sequence: CDR1 SGHTA, CDR2 FQGNSA. The CDR3 region has the DNA TGTGCCAGCAGGTACAGAGAAGAGACCCAGTACTTC. It yields the protein CASRYREETQYF. The variable domain in full, completed from reference TRBV7-2 and TRBJ2-5, reads GAGVSQSPSNKVTEKGKDVELRCDPISGHTALYWYRQSLGQGLEFLIYFQGNSAPDKSGLPSDRFSAERTGGSVSTLTIQRTQQEDSAVYLCASRYREETQYFGPGTRLLVL.

V is TRBV19 and J is TRBJ2-7; D may be TRBD2 (6 bases). CDR1 is LNHDA and CDR2 is SQIVND in the germline V gene (reference sequence). V lost 6 bases and J 3 bases, leaving 12 bases between the germline ends. CDR3 length: 13 amino acids. In DNA form, the CDR3 reads TGTGCCAGTAGCCCGAACGGGGGCTACGAGCAGTACTTC. Its translation is CASSPNGGYEQYF.

As for this clone: This specimen includes other DNA sequences encoding the same CDR3. The chain is built from TRBV13 and TRBJ1-5; 8 bases agree with TRBD1. The junction had 2 bases not matched to a gene; V was cut back by 5 bases and J by 5 bases. This CDR3 is 13 amino acids long. Germline-derived CDR1 and CDR2 are PRHDT and FYEKMQ (reference sequence). CDR3 residues: CASSLDRDQPQHF. DNA for the CDR3: TGTGCCAGCAGCCTGGACAGGGATCAGCCCCAGCATTTT.

This clone was counted once. The chain links TRBV4-3 to TRBJ2-5; 7 bases line up with TRBD1. Trimming took 1 base from V and 2 from J; bases not matched to a gene: 13. Looked up from germline, CDR1 is LGHNA and CDR2 is YSLEER. The CDR3 covers 18 residues. Written as DNA, the CDR3 is TGCGCCAGCAGCCAAGCGCTTCGGACAGGACCCTCACAAGAGACCCAGTACTTC. Translating it yields CASSQALRTGPSQETQYF.

The chain carries TRBV29-1 and TRBJ2-7; 10 bases align to TRBD2. This CDR3 has 13 amino acids. Trimming cost V 4 bases and J 7 bases; bases outside gene matches: 7. Germline V gene sequence: CDR1 SQVTM, CDR2 ANQGSEA. The DNA for the CDR3 is TGCAGCGTTGGGGGGCTAGCGGGAGAAGAGCAGTACTTC. This encodes CSVGGLAGEEQYF.

The CDR3 region is CASSLRFRDYGYTF. CDR3 bases: TGTGCCAGCAGCTTAAGGTTCAGGGACTATGGCTACACCTTC. The J gene is TRBJ1-2, the V gene TRBV7-2, with D perhaps matching TRBD1 (5 bases). Germline V lookup: CDR1 SGHTA, CDR2 FQGNSA. V lost 2 bases to trimming and J lost 3 bases, with 10 bases between them. CDR3 length: 14 amino acids.

The genes are TRBV5-1 and TRBJ2-1, with TRBD2 matching 7 bases. Germline CDR1 SGHRS, CDR2 YFSETQ. The CDR3 extends over 14 amino acids. V shed 0 bases, J shed 6 bases, and the junction held 3 bases outside the gene matches. This CDR3 reads CASSLASSGNEQFF. For the CDR3, the DNA is TGCGCCAGCAGCTTGGCCTCTAGCGGCAATGAGCAGTTCTTC.

V usage is TRBV5-5 and J usage is TRBJ2-6; D not certain. Germline loops: CDR1 SGHKS, CDR2 YYEKEE (reference sequence). V lost 1 base, J lost 0 bases, and 11 bases lay in between. The CDR3 is made up of 17 amino acids. This chain's CDR3 is CASSLSTESSGANVLTF. The CDR3 DNA follows: TGTGCCAGCAGCTTGAGCACAGAGAGCTCTGGGGCCAACGTCCTGACTTTC.